This T cell receptor beta chain was recorded in a study of cytomegalovirus exposure and HLA in healthy donors. Study conclusions and caveats: The study had only CMV serostatus as immune exposure information. By HLA locus, TCR association rates varied in a later analysis, with DRB1 showing the most and HLA-C the fewest. Some V segments, TRBV6-2 and TRBV6-3 among them, were indistinguishable and were therefore excluded.

This clone was observed a few times. What it binds is unknown. PCR used 60 Vbeta primers and 13 Jbeta primers. Method: immunoSEQ multiplex PCR; TCRdb's copy keeps in-frame clones and lacks some. Of some 130,000 clones detected, around 80% appear once; the ten largest clones hold 6.5%. CDR1 is SGHAT, CDR2 FQNNGV, per germline. The length of the CDR3 is 15 residues. Between the trimmed V and J ends, which lost 5 bases and 1 base, there was a span of 15 bases. What was sequenced was PBMCs. The clonotype originates from a man in his forties or fifties in good health and CMV-seropositive. J is TRBJ2-7 and V is TRBV11-2, with D possibly matching TRBD1 (5 bases). Written as DNA, the CDR3 is TGTGCCAGCAGCGAGGATGTCTGGACATCCTACGAGCAGTACTTC. Translating gives CASSEDVWTSYEQYF.